The clone carrying this T cell receptor (beta chain) came up many times. These data are taken from a study of early T cells in non-severe SARS-CoV-2 infection. Study information: Chains from this unsorted whole-blood bulk RNA could not be paired.

V was trimmed by 0 bases and J by 1 base, leaving 12 bases between them. Germline V gene lookup returns CDR1 LNHNV and CDR2 YYDKDF (reference sequence). The CDR3 loop spans 16 amino acids. Researchers tagged individual cDNA molecules with unique molecular identifiers. A single record per CDR3 protein comes from TCRdb applying MiXCR to the 5' RACE reads. The sample gives just over 95,000 distinct CDR3 sequences, approximately 11% of which show up once; around 4.6% is in the top ten. Here the sequenced sample was whole blood, taken at baseline. This chain joins TRBV15 and TRBJ1-1, with D possibly being TRBD1 (6 bases). This clonotype was obtained from an adult who was a healthcare worker with PCR-confirmed SARS-CoV-2 infection or an uninfected control (not recorded which). The CDR3 sequence is CATSRDQGQSNTEAFF. The CDR3 coding sequence is TGTGCCACCAGCAGAGATCAAGGACAGTCGAACACTGAAGCTTTCTTT. Based on the CDR3 plus reference TRBV15 and TRBJ1-1, the full variable domain is DAMVIQNPRYQVTQFGKPVTLSCSQTLNHNVMYWYQQKSSQAPKLLFHYYDKDFNNEADTPDNFQSRRPNTSFCFLDIRSPGLGDTAMYLCATSRDQGQSNTEAFFGQGTRLTVV.